This is a list of T cell receptor beta chains from one sample in a study of blood T cells in healthy people across ages. TCRdb re-called the 5' RACE reads with MiXCR, one entry per CDR3 protein. The sample lists under 800,000 distinct CDR3 sequences; around 21% were seen once. Sequencing used blood. Receptors originate from a man between 65 and 80 years old in good health. Both conserved end residues are part of each CDR3.

V: TRBV4-3; CDR3: CASSLHKTNTEAFF
V: TRBV7-2; CDR3: CASSLVVSSGSTDTQYF
V: TRBV29-1; CDR3: CSVERDINYNEQFF
V: TRBV9; CDR3: CASSIGPRFYEQYF
V: TRBV5-1; CDR3: CASSLDGQGYGYAF
V: TRBV15; CDR3: CATSNRDSYNEQFF
V: TRBV12-3/TRBV12-4; CDR3: CASSLWAGGVEQYF
V: TRBV9; CDR3: CASSPGSRDEKLFF
V: TRBV10-3; CDR3: CAISGGSGGQETQYF
V: TRBV29-1; CDR3: CSVEDERTGKTQYF
V: TRBV15; CDR3: CATSGYRDQETQYF
V: TRBV7-7; CDR3: CASSSGSGRGTDTQYF
V: TRBV11-2; CDR3: CASSPLADYGNEQFF
V: TRBV9; CDR3: CASSVGPGLGTYEQYF
V: TRBV5-1; CDR3: CASSFWTSGRSTDTQYF
V: TRBV6-1; CDR3: CASTRTSGSMWNEQFF
V: TRBV12-3/TRBV12-4; CDR3: CASSLEGGYEQFF
V: TRBV25-1; CDR3: CASSAMTGRETQYF
V: TRBV20-1; CDR3: CSASLAALKGDTQYF
V: TRBV2; CDR3: CASRPGQGASQPQHF
V: TRBV20-1; CDR3: CSARGTSGTGLNIQYF
V: TRBV6-5; CDR3: CASSYLYEQFF
V: TRBV3-1; CDR3: CASSQARSDTQYF
V: TRBV4-1; CDR3: CASSQDNPGVQETQYF